A selection of T cell receptor beta chains follows, all from one sample in a study of CD8 T cells in Susac syndrome. Each CDR3 protein gets one entry after TCRdb re-called the immunoSEQ multiplex PCR reads with MiXCR. The sample yields about 150,000 distinct CDR3 sequences, about 95% seen once. Sequencing input: CD4+ T cells from PBMCs. Receptors were obtained from a human donor with Susac syndrome. The CDR3 runs from the conserved cysteine through the conserved F or W. The order of the fields is D gene, J gene, clone size, V gene, CDR3 protein, CDR3 DNA. A D gene is named only where the DNA matches it firmly. The size entry is marked missing in some rows and otherwise reads once, few, many or a size class.

NA TRBJ1-2 NA TRBV11-2 CASSLGPRIYGYTF TGTGCCAGCAGCTTAGGGCCCAGAATCTATGGCTACACCTTC
NA TRBJ2-1 once TRBV9 CASSSKGTGQFF TGTGCCAGCAGTTCAAAGGGTACGGGGCAGTTCTTC
NA TRBJ1-3 NA TRBV29-1 CSVRQGNTIYF TGCAGCGTTCGACAGGGAAACACCATATATTTT
NA TRBJ2-5 NA TRBV18 CASSPLPPNSGQETQYF TGTGCCAGCTCACCCCTACCTCCCAATAGTGGCCAAGAGACCCAGTACTTC
TRBD1 TRBJ2-5 NA TRBV12-3/TRBV12-4 CASRRRQGQETQYF TGTGCCAGCAGACGCAGACAGGGACAAGAGACCCAGTACTTC
NA TRBJ2-5 once TRBV12-3/TRBV12-4 CASSPLGGAEETQYF TGTGCCAGCAGTCCCCTGGGGGGGGCGGAAGAGACCCAGTACTTC
NA TRBJ1-2 NA TRBV20-1 CSARNRINYGYTF TGCAGTGCTAGAAATAGAATCAACTATGGCTACACCTTC
NA TRBJ1-1 NA TRBV7-3 CASSFSIGMNTEAFF TGTGCCAGCAGCTTTAGTATCGGGATGAACACTGAAGCTTTCTTT
NA TRBJ1-6 NA TRBV12-3/TRBV12-4 CASGIGRSPLHF TGTGCCAGCGGTATCGGGCGTTCACCCCTCCACTTT
NA TRBJ1-1 NA TRBV9 CASSVGGVNTEAFF TGTGCCAGCAGCGTTGGCGGTGTGAACACTGAAGCTTTCTTT
TRBD1 TRBJ2-1 NA TRBV13 CASARGQEVEQFF TGTGCCTCAGCCCGGGGACAGGAAGTTGAGCAGTTCTTC
NA TRBJ2-1 NA TRBV12-3/TRBV12-4 CASRKVVSSYNEQFF TGTGCCAGTAGAAAGGTGGTAAGCTCCTACAATGAGCAGTTCTTC
NA TRBJ2-2 NA TRBV18 CASSPPTWNTGELFF TGTGCCAGCTCACCACCGACTTGGAACACCGGGGAGCTGTTTTTT
NA TRBJ1-5 NA TRBV19 CASTTWGRGGNQPQHF TGTGCCAGTACCACCTGGGGCAGGGGCGGTAATCAGCCCCAGCATTTT
NA TRBJ2-7 NA TRBV5-8 CASSPSMYEQYF TGTGCCAGCAGCCCTTCAATGTACGAGCAGTACTTC
NA TRBJ2-5 NA TRBV7-8 CASSPVRGTQETQYF TGTGCCAGCAGCCCCGTTCGGGGGACACAAGAGACCCAGTACTTC
NA TRBJ1-1 NA TRBV5-1 CASSPILPGNTEAFF TGCGCCAGCAGCCCGATACTACCGGGTAACACTGAAGCTTTCTTT
TRBD1 TRBJ1-2 NA TRBV6-5 CASSYLRTGGGYGYTF TGTGCCAGCAGTTACTTACGAACAGGGGGCGGCTATGGCTACACCTTC